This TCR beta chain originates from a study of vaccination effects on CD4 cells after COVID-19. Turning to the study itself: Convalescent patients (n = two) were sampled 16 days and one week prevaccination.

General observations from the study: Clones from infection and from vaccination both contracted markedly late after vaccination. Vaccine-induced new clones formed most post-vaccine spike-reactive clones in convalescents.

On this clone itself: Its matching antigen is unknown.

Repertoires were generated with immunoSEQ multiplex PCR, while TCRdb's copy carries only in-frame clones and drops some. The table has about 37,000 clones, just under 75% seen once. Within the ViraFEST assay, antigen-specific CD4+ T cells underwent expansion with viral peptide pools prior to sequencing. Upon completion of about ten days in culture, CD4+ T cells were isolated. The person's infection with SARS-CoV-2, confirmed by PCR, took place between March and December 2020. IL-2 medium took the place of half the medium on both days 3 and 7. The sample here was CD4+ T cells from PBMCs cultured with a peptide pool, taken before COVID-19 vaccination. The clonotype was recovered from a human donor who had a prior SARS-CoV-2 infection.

Here the CDR3 reads CASRKQGASYNEQFF. The DNA for the CDR3 is TGTGCCAGCAGGAAACAGGGGGCCTCCTACAATGAGCAGTTCTTC. The V call is TRBV7-2, the J call TRBJ2-1; 9 bases map to TRBD1. Losses at the gene ends were 6 bases for V and 0 bases for J; bases not matched to a gene: 3. The CDR3 spans 15 residues. CDR1 is SGHTA, CDR2 FQGNSA, per germline.